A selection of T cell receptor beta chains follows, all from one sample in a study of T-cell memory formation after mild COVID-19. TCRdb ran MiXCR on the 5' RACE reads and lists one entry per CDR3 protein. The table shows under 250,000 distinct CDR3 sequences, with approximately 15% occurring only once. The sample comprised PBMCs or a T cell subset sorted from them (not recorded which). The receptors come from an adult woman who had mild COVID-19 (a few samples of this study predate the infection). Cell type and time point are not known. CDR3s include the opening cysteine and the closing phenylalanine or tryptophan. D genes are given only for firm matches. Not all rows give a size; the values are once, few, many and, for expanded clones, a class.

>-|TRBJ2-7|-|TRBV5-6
CASSRTISAEQYF
TGTGCCAGCTCACGGACGATTAGCGCGGAGCAGTACTTC
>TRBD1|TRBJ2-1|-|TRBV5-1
CASGEGQGTNEQFF
TGCGCCAGCGGAGAAGGACAGGGGACAAATGAGCAGTTCTTC
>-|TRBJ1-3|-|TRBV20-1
CSATDGFSGNTIYF
TGCAGTGCCACGGACGGATTCTCTGGAAACACCATATATTTT
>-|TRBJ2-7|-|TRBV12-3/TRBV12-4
CASSPQGPMYEQYF
TGTGCCAGCAGTCCACAGGGACCGATGTACGAGCAGTACTTC
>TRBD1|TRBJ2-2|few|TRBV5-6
CASRPRQGLNTGELFF
TGTGCCAGCAGGCCCAGACAGGGGTTGAACACCGGGGAGCTGTTTTTT
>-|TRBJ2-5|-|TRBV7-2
CASSSRGEETQYF
TGTGCCAGCAGCTCCCGAGGGGAAGAGACCCAGTACTTC
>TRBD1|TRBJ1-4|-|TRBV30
CAWSKGQGDNEKLFF
TGTGCCTGGAGCAAAGGACAGGGAGATAATGAAAAACTGTTTTTT
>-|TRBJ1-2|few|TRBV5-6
CASSLGGRAYGYTF
TGTGCCAGCAGCTTGGGGGGGCGCGCTTATGGCTACACCTTC
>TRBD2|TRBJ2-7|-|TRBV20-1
CSAPGLAGDTYEQYF
TGCAGTGCTCCGGGACTAGCGGGAGATACCTACGAGCAGTACTTC
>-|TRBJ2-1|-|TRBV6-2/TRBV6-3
CASSRPPGLANSYNEQFF
TGTGCCAGCAGCCGCCCTCCGGGACTCGCTAACTCCTACAATGAGCAGTTCTTC
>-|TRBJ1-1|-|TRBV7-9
CASTRGIVGQTLNTEAFF
TGTGCCAGCACCCGAGGTATCGTTGGACAGACCTTGAACACTGAAGCTTTCTTT
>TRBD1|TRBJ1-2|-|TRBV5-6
CASRFPGGNGYTF
TGTGCCAGCAGATTTCCAGGGGGAAATGGCTACACCTTC
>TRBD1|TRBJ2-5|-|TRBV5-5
CASSSTGGMIETQYF
TGTGCCAGCAGCTCCACAGGGGGCATGATCGAGACCCAGTACTTC
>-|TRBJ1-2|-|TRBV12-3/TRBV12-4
CASSAGRNYGYTF
TGTGCCAGCAGCGCCGGAAGAAACTATGGCTACACCTTC
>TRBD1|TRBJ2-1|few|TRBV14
CASSQQIGRDRGPYNEQFF
TGTGCCAGCAGCCAACAAATTGGCCGGGACAGGGGGCCGTACAATGAGCAGTTCTTC
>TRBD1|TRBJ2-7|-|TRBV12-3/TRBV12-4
CASSRGQGYEQYF
TGTGCCAGCAGCCGGGGACAGGGTTACGAGCAGTACTTC
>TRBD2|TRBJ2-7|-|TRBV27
CASSLRTSGALYF
TGTGCCAGCAGTCTTCGGACTAGCGGGGCCCTGTACTTC
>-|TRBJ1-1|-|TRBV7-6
CASSRDRGRYTEAFF
TGTGCCAGCAGCCGGGACCGCGGACGGTACACTGAAGCTTTCTTT
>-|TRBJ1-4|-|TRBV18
CASSPRRGEKLFF
TGTGCCAGCTCACCACGGCGGGGAGAAAAACTGTTTTTT
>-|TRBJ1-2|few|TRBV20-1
CSASGRGTVYGYTF
TGCAGTGCTTCGGGTCGAGGGACGGTTTATGGCTACACCTTC
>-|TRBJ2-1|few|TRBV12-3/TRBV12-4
CASSARGNEQFF
TGTGCCAGCAGTGCTAGGGGGAATGAGCAGTTCTTC
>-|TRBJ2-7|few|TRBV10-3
CAISEDRYEQYF
TGTGCCATCAGTGAGGACCGATACGAGCAGTACTTC
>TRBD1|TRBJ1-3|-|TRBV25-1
CASAVTGSGNTIYF
TGTGCCAGTGCGGTGACAGGGTCAGGAAACACCATATATTTT
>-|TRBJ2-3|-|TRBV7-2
CASSLAPVSTQYF
TGTGCCAGCAGCTTAGCGCCTGTCTCTACGCAGTATTTT
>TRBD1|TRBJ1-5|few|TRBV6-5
CASNLQGNQPQHF
TGTGCCAGCAATCTACAGGGGAATCAGCCCCAGCATTTT
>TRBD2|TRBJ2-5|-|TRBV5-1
CASSAGGEMETQYF
TGCGCCAGCAGCGCGGGGGGCGAAATGGAGACCCAGTACTTC
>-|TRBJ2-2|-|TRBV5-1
CASSAPGPTGELFF
TGCGCCAGCAGCGCTCCAGGGCCCACCGGGGAGCTGTTTTTT
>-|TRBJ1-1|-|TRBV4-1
CASSQGTQGAAFF
TGCGCCAGCAGCCAAGGGACCCAAGGAGCAGCTTTCTTT
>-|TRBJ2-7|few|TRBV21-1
CASGKPGQVSYEQYF
TGTGCCAGCGGCAAACCGGGACAGGTTTCCTACGAGCAGTACTTC
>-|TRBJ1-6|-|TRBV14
CASSQTQGFNSPLHF
TGTGCCAGCAGCCAAACGCAGGGATTTAATTCACCCCTCCACTTT
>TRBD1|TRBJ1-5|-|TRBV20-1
CSAGRGQGGRNQPQHF
TGCAGTGCTGGCCGGGGACAGGGAGGCCGCAATCAGCCCCAGCATTTT
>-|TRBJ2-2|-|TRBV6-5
CASSSEQITGELFF
TGTGCCAGCAGTTCTGAACAGATCACCGGGGAGCTGTTTTTT
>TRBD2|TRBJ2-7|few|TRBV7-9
CASSLDLAGGHEQYF
TGTGCCAGCAGCTTAGATCTAGCGGGGGGGCACGAGCAGTACTTC
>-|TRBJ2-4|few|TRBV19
CASSTLMGAVAKNIQYF
TGTGCCAGTAGTACCCTCATGGGTGCAGTAGCCAAAAACATTCAGTACTTC
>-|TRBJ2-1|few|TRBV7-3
CASSSSLGVGNEQFF
TGTGCCAGCAGCTCCTCCCTAGGGGTAGGCAATGAGCAGTTCTTC
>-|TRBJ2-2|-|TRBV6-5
CASSRTPTGSGELFF
TGTGCCAGCAGCCGAACGCCGACAGGCAGTGGGGAGCTGTTTTTT
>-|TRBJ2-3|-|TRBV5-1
CASSFEGNTDTQYF
TGCGCCAGCAGCTTCGAGGGAAACACAGATACGCAGTATTTT
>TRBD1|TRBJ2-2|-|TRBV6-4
CASSDSEGAGTGELFF
TGTGCCAGCAGTGACTCTGAGGGGGCCGGGACCGGGGAGCTGTTTTTT
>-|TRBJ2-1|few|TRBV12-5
CASGLGQGFEEQFF
TGTGCTAGTGGTTTAGGGCAGGGGTTTGAGGAGCAGTTCTTC
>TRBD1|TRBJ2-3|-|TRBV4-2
CASSRGQGEEADTQYF
TGTGCCAGCAGCCGGGGACAGGGGGAAGAAGCAGATACGCAGTATTTT
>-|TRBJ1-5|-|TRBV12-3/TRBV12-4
CASTRSGYSNQPQHF
TGTGCCAGCACGCGGTCCGGGTATAGCAATCAGCCCCAGCATTTT
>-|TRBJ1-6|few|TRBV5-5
CASSLALYNSPLHF
TGTGCCAGCAGCTTGGCCCTCTATAATTCACCCCTCCACTTT
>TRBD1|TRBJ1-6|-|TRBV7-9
CASSSGQTNSPLHF
TGTGCCAGCAGCTCGGGACAGACCAATTCACCCCTCCACTTT
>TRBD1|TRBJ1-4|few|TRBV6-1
CASSEQGALNEKLFF
TGTGCCAGCAGTGAACAGGGGGCCCTTAATGAAAAACTGTTTTTT
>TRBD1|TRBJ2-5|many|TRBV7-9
CASSSDRDGETQYF
TGTGCCAGCAGCTCGGACAGGGATGGGGAGACCCAGTACTTC
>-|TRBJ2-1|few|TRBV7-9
CASSSGWYEQFF
TGTGCCAGCAGCTCCGGATGGTATGAGCAGTTCTTC
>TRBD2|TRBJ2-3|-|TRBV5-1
CASSFGGDTDTQYF
TGCGCCAGCAGCTTCGGGGGGGACACAGATACGCAGTATTTT
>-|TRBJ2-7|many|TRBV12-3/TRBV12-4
CASSPDGSYEQYF
TGTGCCAGCAGTCCGGACGGCTCCTACGAGCAGTACTTC
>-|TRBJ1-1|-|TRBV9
CASSVDGGWNTEAFF
TGTGCCAGCAGCGTAGATGGGGGTTGGAACACTGAAGCTTTCTTT
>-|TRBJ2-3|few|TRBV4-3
CASSFRAYSTDTQYF
TGCGCCAGCAGCTTTAGGGCGTATAGCACAGATACGCAGTATTTT
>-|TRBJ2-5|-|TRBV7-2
CASSYTGPKETQYF
TGTGCCAGCAGCTATACAGGGCCGAAAGAGACCCAGTACTTC
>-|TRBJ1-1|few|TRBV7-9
CASSLRGLNTEAFF
TGTGCCAGCAGCTTAAGAGGGTTGAACACTGAAGCTTTCTTT
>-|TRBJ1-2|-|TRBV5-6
CASSRDLSRSYGYTF
TGTGCCAGCAGCAGGGATCTTTCGCGGTCCTATGGCTACACCTTC
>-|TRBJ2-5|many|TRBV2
CASSVLGLPQETQYF
TGTGCCAGCAGTGTTTTAGGACTCCCCCAAGAGACCCAGTACTTC
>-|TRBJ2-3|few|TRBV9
CASSVGDTHSTDTQYF
TGTGCCAGCAGCGTCGGAGACACACATAGCACAGATACGCAGTATTTT
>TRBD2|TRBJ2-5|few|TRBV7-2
CASSSPGLAGGHETQYF
TGTGCCAGCAGTTCACCGGGACTAGCGGGAGGGCATGAGACCCAGTACTTC
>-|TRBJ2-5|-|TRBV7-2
CASSLGPETQYF
TGTGCCAGCAGCTTAGGGCCGGAGACCCAGTACTTC
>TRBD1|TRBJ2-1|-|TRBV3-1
CASSLLGQSYNEQFF
TGTGCCAGCAGCCTTCTGGGACAGTCCTACAATGAGCAGTTCTTC
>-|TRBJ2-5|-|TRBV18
CASSPTVRGTQETQYF
TGTGCCAGCTCACCAACTGTGCGGGGGACACAAGAGACCCAGTACTTC
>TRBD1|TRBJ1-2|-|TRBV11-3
CASSSTWTGDYGYTF
TGTGCCAGCAGCTCAACGTGGACAGGAGACTATGGCTACACCTTC